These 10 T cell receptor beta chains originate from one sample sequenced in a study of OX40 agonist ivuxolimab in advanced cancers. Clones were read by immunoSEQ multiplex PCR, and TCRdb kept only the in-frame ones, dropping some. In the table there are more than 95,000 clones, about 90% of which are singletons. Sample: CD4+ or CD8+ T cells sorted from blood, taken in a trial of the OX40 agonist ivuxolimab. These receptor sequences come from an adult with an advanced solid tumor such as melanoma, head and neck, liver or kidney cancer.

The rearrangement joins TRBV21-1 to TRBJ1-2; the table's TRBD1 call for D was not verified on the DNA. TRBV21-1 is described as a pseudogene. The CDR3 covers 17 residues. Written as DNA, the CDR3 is TGTGCCAGCCCAATCCAATGGAACAGGGAGCTACTCTATGGCTACACCTTC. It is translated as CASPIQWNRELLYGYTF.

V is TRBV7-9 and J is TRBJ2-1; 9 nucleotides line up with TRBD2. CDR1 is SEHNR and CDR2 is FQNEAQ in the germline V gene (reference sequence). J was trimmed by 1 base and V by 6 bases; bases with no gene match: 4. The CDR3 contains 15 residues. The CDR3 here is CASRDSGGSYNEQFF. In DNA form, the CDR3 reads TGTGCCAGCAGGGATAGCGGGGGTTCCTACAATGAGCAGTTCTTC. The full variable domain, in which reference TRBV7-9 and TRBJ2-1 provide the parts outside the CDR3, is DTGVSQNPRHKITKRGQNVTFRCDPISEHNRLYWYRQTLGQGPEFLTYFQNEAQLEKSRLLSDRFSAERPKGSFSTLEIQRTEQGDSAMYLCASRDSGGSYNEQFFGPGTRLTVL.

The CDR3 region has the DNA TGCAGCGTTCCTAGGGACTCTGGGGCCAACGTCCTGACTTTC. Protein product: CSVPRDSGANVLTF. V and J are TRBV29-1 and TRBJ2-6, with no clear D. The CDR3 contains 14 residues. V gave up 5 bases and J gave up 0 bases, with 8 bases separating them. CDR1 is SQVTM and CDR2 is ANQGSEA in the germline V gene. Based on the CDR3 plus reference TRBV29-1 and TRBJ2-6, the full variable domain is SAVISQKPSRDICQRGTSLTIQCQVDSQVTMMFWYRQQPGQSLTLIATANQGSEATYESGFVIDKFPISRPNLTFSTLTVSNMSPEDSSIYLCSVPRDSGANVLTFGAGSRLTVL.

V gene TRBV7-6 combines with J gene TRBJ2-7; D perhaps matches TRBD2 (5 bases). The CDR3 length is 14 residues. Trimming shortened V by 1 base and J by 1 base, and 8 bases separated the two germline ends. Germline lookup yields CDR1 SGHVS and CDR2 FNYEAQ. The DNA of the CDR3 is TGTGCCAGCAGCTTAGGTACGGGGTCCTACGAGCAGTACTTC. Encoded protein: CASSLGTGSYEQYF.

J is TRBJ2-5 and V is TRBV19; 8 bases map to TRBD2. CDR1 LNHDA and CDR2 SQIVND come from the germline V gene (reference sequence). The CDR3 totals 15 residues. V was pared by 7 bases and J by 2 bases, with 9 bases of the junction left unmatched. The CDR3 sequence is CASMETSAAQETQYF. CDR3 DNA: TGTGCCAGTATGGAGACTAGCGCGGCTCAAGAGACCCAGTACTTC. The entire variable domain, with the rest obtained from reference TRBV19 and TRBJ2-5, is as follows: DGGITQSPKYLFRKEGQNVTLSCEQNLNHDAMYWYRQDPGQGLRLIYYSQIVNDFQKGDIAEGYSVSREKKESFPLTVTSAQKNPTAFYLCASMETSAAQETQYFGPGTRLLVL.

CDR3 sequence: CASSPTAGVGYNEQFF. As DNA, the CDR3 is TGTGCCAGCAGTCCCACAGCGGGAGTTGGGTACAATGAGCAGTTCTTC. The rearrangement links TRBV7-8 to TRBJ2-1, with TRBD2 matching over 8 bases. The CDR3 has 16 amino acids. V trimming: 6 bases; J trimming: 4 bases; junction bases outside the gene matches: 11. The germline V gene has CDR1 SGHVS and CDR2 FQNEAQ. Together with reference TRBV7-8 and TRBJ2-1, the CDR3 gives the full variable domain: GAGVSQSPRYKVAKRGQDVALRCDPISGHVSLFWYQQALGQGPEFLTYFQNEAQLDKSGLPSDRFFAERPEGSVSTLKIQRTQQEDSAVYLCASSPTAGVGYNEQFFGPGTRLTVL.

CDR3 nucleotides: TGTGCCAGCAGTTTAGGGCGGGATCTAGCCCAGCATTTT. Protein sequence: CASSLGRDLAQHF. The J gene is TRBJ1-5, the V gene TRBV27; no clear D gene. The germline gives CDR1 MNHEY, CDR2 SMNVEV (reference sequence). CDR3 length: 13 residues. The V gene lost 2 bases and the J gene lost 11 bases, with 13 bases spanning the gap.

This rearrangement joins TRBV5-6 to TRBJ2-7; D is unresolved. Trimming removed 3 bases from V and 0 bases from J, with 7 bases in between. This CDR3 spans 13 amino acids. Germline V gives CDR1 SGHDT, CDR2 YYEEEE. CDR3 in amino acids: CASSSTPSYEQYF. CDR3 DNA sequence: TGTGCCAGCAGCTCGACTCCCTCCTACGAGCAGTACTTC.

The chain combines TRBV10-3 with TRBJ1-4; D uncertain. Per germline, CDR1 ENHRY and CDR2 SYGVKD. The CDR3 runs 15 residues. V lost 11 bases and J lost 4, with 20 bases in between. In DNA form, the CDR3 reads TGTGCCTCGACGTTCGACCTGGGCGGTAATGAAAAACTGTTTTTT. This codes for CASTFDLGGNEKLFF.

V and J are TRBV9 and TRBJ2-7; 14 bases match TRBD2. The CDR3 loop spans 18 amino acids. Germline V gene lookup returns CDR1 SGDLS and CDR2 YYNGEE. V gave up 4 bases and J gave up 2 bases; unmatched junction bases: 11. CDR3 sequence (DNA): TGTGCCAGCAGCCCTACGACTAGCGGGAGGGCCAGAACCTACGAGCAGTACTTC. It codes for CASSPTTSGRARTYEQYF.